Included here is one T cell receptor beta chain sequence, with context. Its antigen remains unknown. TCRdb's table, derived via immunoSEQ multiplex PCR, lists solely in-frame clones and lacks some. The sample has 2 million to 2.5 million clones; 85% to 95% are singletons. This entry comes from a study of shared clonotypes between healthy human individuals. Study in general: Two female and a few male donors aged 18 to 49 were enrolled. CD8 memory received one plate per donor, CD8 naive two, CD4 memory three and CD4 naive three. Study-wide results and caveats: Sampling used blood alone; tissue repertoires probably differ. Generally, naive subsets came out with larger estimated richness than memory subsets.

The germline V gene encodes CDR1 MGHRA and CDR2 YSYEKL. The CDR3 runs 15 residues. With 1 base removed from V and 0 bases from J, the gap between germline ends came to 6 bases. This clonotype was sampled from a man aged 18 to 30 in good health. The sequenced sample was naive CD4+ T cells sorted from blood. Subset here: CD45RA+ positively selected. The rearrangement joins TRBV4-1 to TRBJ1-4; D is possibly TRBD1 (5 bases). CDR3 in amino acids: CASSQGQTTNEKLFF. DNA of the CDR3: TGCGCCAGCAGCCAAGGACAGACAACTAATGAAAAACTGTTTTTT.